Below are 16 T cell receptor beta chains sequenced from a single sample in a study of early T cells in non-severe SARS-CoV-2 infection. TCRdb re-analysed the 5' RACE reads in MiXCR, keeping a single row per CDR3 protein. Of tens of thousands of distinct CDR3 sequences in the sample, 5.2% were seen once. The sample comprised whole blood. The receptors originated from an adult who was a healthcare worker with PCR-confirmed SARS-CoV-2 infection or an uninfected control (not recorded which).

This clonotype appeared a few times. This rearrangement joins TRBV11-2 to TRBJ2-3; no reliable D call. The CDR3 has 12 amino acids. Per the germline V gene, CDR1 is SGHAT and CDR2 is FQNNGV. The V end was cut by 5 bases, the J end by 5 bases, with 8 bases between. CDR3 DNA: TGTGCCAGCAGCCAGATGCAAGATACGCAGTATTTT. The encoded protein is CASSQMQDTQYF.

This clonotype was picked up many times. CDR3 in amino acids: CASSFGVETQYF. The CDR3, as DNA: TGTGCCAGCAGCTTCGGGGTAGAGACCCAGTACTTC. The rearrangement links TRBV7-6 to TRBJ2-5, with D perhaps TRBD2 (5 bases). The CDR3 is made up of 12 amino acids. The V end lost 3 bases, the J end lost 4 bases, and 6 bases lay between the germline ends. CDR1 and CDR2 from the germline V gene are SGHVS and FNYEAQ.

This clonotype was found a few times. J is TRBJ2-7 and V is TRBV7-2, with 7 bases fitting TRBD2. Germline V lookup: CDR1 SGHTA, CDR2 FQGNSA. V lost 2 bases and J lost 7; bases outside the gene matches: 5. The CDR3 extends over 13 amino acids. The CDR3: CASSLSQGGEQYF. The CDR3 bases are TGTGCCAGCAGCTTATCCCAGGGAGGGGAGCAGTACTTC.

This clonotype was recorded at least ten times. The rearrangement links TRBV7-9 to TRBJ2-1; TRBD2 aligns across 13 bases. The CDR3 loop spans 16 amino acids. With 10 bases clipped from V and 1 base from J, the junction kept 7 bases outside the gene matches. Germline assignment: CDR1 SEHNR and CDR2 FQNEAQ (reference sequence). In nucleotides, the CDR3 is TGTGCCACGACTAGCGGGAGGAGCACTTCCTACAATGAGCAGTTCTTC. Its translation: CATTSGRSTSYNEQFF.

The sample holds many counts of this clonotype. The chain has TRBV5-1 and TRBJ2-3, with 12 nucleotides matching TRBD2. With 0 bases clipped from V and 3 bases from J, the junction kept 2 bases outside the gene matches. Germline-derived CDR1 and CDR2 are SGHRS and YFSETQ. This CDR3 is 16 amino acids long. CDR3 residues: CASSLGTSGTTDTQYF. CDR3 sequence (DNA): TGCGCCAGCAGCTTGGGGACTAGCGGGACGACAGATACGCAGTATTTT. Drawing the rest from reference TRBV5-1 and TRBJ2-3, the complete variable domain is KAGVTQTPRYLIKTRGQQVTLSCSPISGHRSVSWYQQTPGQGLQFLFEYFSETQRNKGNFPGRFSGRQFSNSRSEMNVSTLELGDSALYLCASSLGTSGTTDTQYFGPGTRLTVL.

This chain connects TRBV11-2 to TRBJ2-5; 7 positions match TRBD1. V was clipped by 1 base and J by 4 bases; unmatched bases: 3. The CDR3 is 14 residues long. The germline gives CDR1 SGHAT, CDR2 FQNNGV. The CDR3 loop is CASSLVSGGETQYF. The CDR3 region has the DNA TGTGCCAGCAGCTTAGTCTCAGGGGGAGAGACCCAGTACTTC.

This clonotype was seen more than once but under ten times. The gene calls are TRBV7-2 and TRBJ2-1, with TRBD2 matching over 7 bases. The germline CDR1 and CDR2 sequences are SGHTA and FQGNSA. V trimming: 0 bases; J trimming: 7 bases; junction bases outside the gene matches: 9. The CDR3 sequence is 16 residues long. CDR3 in amino acids: CASSLAGAGSLNEQFF. The CDR3 DNA sequence: TGTGCCAGCAGCTTAGCTGGAGCGGGAAGTCTTAATGAGCAGTTCTTC. The full variable domain, its missing parts supplied by reference TRBV7-2 and TRBJ2-1, is GAGVSQSPSNKVTEKGKDVELRCDPISGHTALYWYRQSLGQGLEFLIYFQGNSAPDKSGLPSDRFSAERTGGSVSTLTIQRTQQEDSAVYLCASSLAGAGSLNEQFFGPGTRLTVL.

This chain links TRBV6-1 with TRBJ2-6, with D perhaps TRBD1 (6 bases). The CDR3 runs to 14 residues. The germline V gene has CDR1 MNHNS and CDR2 SASEGT. Trimming pared 10 bases from V and 2 bases from J, leaving 12 bases between. The CDR3 protein is CATTGIAGANVLTF. As DNA, the CDR3 is TGTGCCACAACAGGGATAGCTGGGGCCAACGTCCTGACTTTC.

This clonotype was observed at least ten times. The rearrangement links TRBV7-6 to TRBJ2-3; a possible D gene is TRBD1 (5 bases). The germline V and J ends were trimmed by 5 bases and 5 bases, with 11 bases remaining between them. Germline CDR1 SGHVS, CDR2 FNYEAQ. There are 13 residues in the CDR3. For the CDR3, the DNA is TGTGCCAGCAGCAGGGGAAAGGTAGATACGCAGTATTTT. The encoded protein is CASSRGKVDTQYF.

This clonotype was observed a handful of times. The rearrangement links TRBV6-5 to TRBJ2-7; TRBD1 might be the D (6 bases). The CDR3 extends over 15 amino acids. CDR1 and CDR2 from the germline V gene are MNHEY and SVGAGI. V was pared by 2 bases and J by 6 bases, with 17 bases between. CDR3 in amino acids: CASSYADSGLGEQYF. The CDR3, as DNA: TGTGCCAGCAGTTACGCGGACAGCGGCCTTGGCGAGCAGTACTTC.

The chain recombines TRBV6-2 or TRBV6-3 with TRBJ2-7; no firm D call. Germline V gene data show CDR1 as MNHEY and CDR2 as SVGEGT. The CDR3 length is 12 residues. V was shortened by 7 bases and J by 1 base, with 8 bases between the two germline ends. DNA for the CDR3: TGTGCCAGCAAGGACGGTTCCTACGAGCAGTACTTC. Encoded protein: CASKDGSYEQYF.

This clonotype was detected many times. This sequence joins TRBV19 and TRBJ2-7; perhaps D is TRBD1 or TRBD2 (5 bases each). Germline CDR1 LNHDA, CDR2 SQIVND (reference sequence). V was pared by 3 bases and J by 2 bases, with 11 bases between. This CDR3 spans 14 amino acids. This CDR3 reads CASSIGAVPYEQYF. CDR3 coding DNA: TGTGCCAGTAGTATCGGGGCAGTGCCCTACGAGCAGTACTTC.

The chain has TRBV6-4 and TRBJ2-2, with D uncertain. The V and J ends lost 2 bases and 3 bases respectively, with 4 bases between them. The CDR3 has 13 amino acids. Germline CDR1 MRHNA, CDR2 SNTAGT. The CDR3: CASSDRDTGELFF. The CDR3 nucleotides read TGTGCCAGCAGTGACAGGGACACCGGGGAGCTGTTTTTT.

The V and J genes are TRBV4-1 and TRBJ2-4, with D maybe TRBD1 (7 bases). Germline V CDR1 and CDR2: MGHRA, YSYEKL. The CDR3 is 17 amino acids. The germline V and J ends were trimmed by 3 bases and 7 bases, with 22 bases remaining between them. CDR3 DNA: TGCGCCAGCAGCCAGGGGACAGCCAAAGGGGGGTTTAACATTCAGTACTTC. Translated: CASSQGTAKGGFNIQYF.

This chain connects TRBV7-3 to TRBJ2-1; TRBD2 agrees at 13 bases. Trimming removed 4 bases from V and 7 bases from J; junction bases left unmatched: 7. This CDR3 contains 16 residues. Per germline, CDR1 SGHTA and CDR2 FQGTGA. CDR3 nucleotides: TGTGCCAGCAGCTCCCCGGGACTAGCGGGAACTAATGAGCAGTTCTTC. Protein: CASSSPGLAGTNEQFF. Full variable domain (rest looked up from reference TRBV7-3 and TRBJ2-1): GAGVSQTPSNKVTEKGKYVELRCDPISGHTALYWYRQSLGQGPEFLIYFQGTGAADDSGLPNDRFFAVRPEGSVSTLKIQRTERGDSAVYLCASSSPGLAGTNEQFFGPGTRLTVL.

The V call is TRBV27, the J call TRBJ2-2; 8 bases fit TRBD2. In germline, CDR1 is MNHEY, CDR2 SMNVEV (reference sequence). The CDR3 runs 13 residues. V was pared by 6 bases and J by 10 bases, with 7 bases of the junction left unmatched. CDR3 residues: CASSLAGLAELFF. CDR3 sequence (DNA): TGTGCCAGCAGCCTAGCGGGCTTAGCGGAGCTGTTTTTT.